This T cell receptor (beta chain) was found in a study of radiotherapy plus CTLA-4 blockade in lung cancer. Only in-frame clones appear in the TCRdb table, and some are missing; sequencing was by immunoSEQ multiplex PCR. The profile shows roughly 86,000 clones, around 83% of them singletons. The germline V gene has CDR1 MNHEY and CDR2 SMNVEV (reference sequence). V was trimmed by 3 bases and J by 14 bases, leaving 14 bases between them. The CDR3 extends over 13 amino acids. This specimen consisted of peripheral blood, obtained from a patient treated with radiotherapy plus ipilimumab. This sequence was found in a human donor with non-small cell lung cancer who had stable disease on radiotherapy plus ipilimumab. The chain carries TRBV27 and TRBJ1-6; unclear D gene. The CDR3 sequence is CASSFGGGRALHF. CDR3 coding DNA: TGTGCCAGCAGTTTTGGCGGAGGTAGGGCCCTCCACTTT.